Listed below are T cell receptor beta chains from one sample, sequenced in a study of blood T cells in healthy people across ages. TCRdb re-analysed the 5' RACE reads in MiXCR, keeping a single row per CDR3 protein. The sample holds about 640,000 distinct CDR3 sequences, roughly 53% seen once. Material for sequencing was blood. These receptor sequences come from a man aged 55 to 70 in good health. CDR3s include the opening cysteine and the closing phenylalanine or tryptophan. D genes are given only for firm matches. Rows give clone size only sometimes, using once, few, many, or a class for an expanded clone.

clone_size,cdr3_length,v_call,j_call,d_call,cdr3_nt,cdr3_aa
NA,14,TRBV4-2,TRBJ2-1,NA,TGTGCCAGCAGCCAAGATTGGCGGGATAGTGAGCAGTTCTTC,CASSQDWRDSEQFF
NA,15,TRBV29-1,TRBJ2-5,TRBD2,TGCAGCGTTGAAGAGGGTCGGGGGGTGGCAGAGACCCAGTACTTC,CSVEEGRGVAETQYF
NA,13,TRBV10-3,TRBJ2-2,NA,TGTGCCATCAGTGAATCAGGGGTCGGGGAGCTGTTTTTT,CAISESGVGELFF
once,15,TRBV29-1,TRBJ2-5,NA,TGCAGCGGACGGGGGGGACAGGCCAGACAAGAGACCCAGTACTTC,CSGRGGQARQETQYF
NA,15,TRBV20-1,TRBJ1-4,NA,TGCAGTGCTAGAGACCCGGCAGGTAGTAATGAAAAACTGTTTTTT,CSARDPAGSNEKLFF
NA,17,TRBV7-9,TRBJ2-6,TRBD1,TGTGCCAGCAGCTTGGCGCTTCAGGGGGCTGGGGCCAACGTCCTGACTTTC,CASSLALQGAGANVLTF
NA,16,TRBV7-3,TRBJ2-7,NA,TGTGCCAGCAGGGATATTTCAGGAGGCGGTTACAATGAGCAGTACTTC,CASRDISGGGYNEQYF
NA,15,TRBV5-1,TRBJ2-5,NA,TGCGCCAGCAGCCCAGGGACCGAGTTTCAAGAGACCCAGTACTTC,CASSPGTEFQETQYF
NA,13,TRBV10-1,TRBJ2-3,NA,TGCGCCAGCAGTCACCCTCAGGCTGATACGCAGTATTTT,CASSHPQADTQYF
few,13,TRBV2,TRBJ1-2,NA,TGTGCCAGCATCTGGGACACAGGATATGGCTACACCTTC,CASIWDTGYGYTF
NA,15,TRBV12-3/TRBV12-4,TRBJ2-2,TRBD1,TGTGCCAGCAAACCGGGACAGGGGGCCACCGGGGAGCTGTTTTTT,CASKPGQGATGELFF
few,14,TRBV15,TRBJ2-1,TRBD1,TGTGCCACCAGCCAGGACAGGGGGTGGAATGAGCAGTTCTTC,CATSQDRGWNEQFF
few,12,TRBV20-1,TRBJ1-2,TRBD1,TGCACACCAAGGGGCAGGGGGTCAGGCTACACCTTC,CTPRGRGSGYTF
NA,15,TRBV6-5,TRBJ2-7,NA,TGTGCCAGCAGTTTGGGGGTGGAGGGGGGCTACGAGCAGTACTTC,CASSLGVEGGYEQYF
NA,16,TRBV25-1,TRBJ2-7,NA,TGTGCCAGCAGTCCAGCAGGGGCAGGCAAATCCTACGAGCAGTACTTC,CASSPAGAGKSYEQYF
NA,17,TRBV7-9,TRBJ2-5,TRBD2,TGTGCCAGCAGTCCACACCTTACTAGCGGGGGTGAAGAGACCCAGTACTTC,CASSPHLTSGGEETQYF
NA,16,TRBV29-1,TRBJ2-1,TRBD2,TGCAGCGTTGGACTAACTAGCGGCCGAGGCTACAATGAGCAGTTCTTC,CSVGLTSGRGYNEQFF
few,15,TRBV3-1,TRBJ2-1,NA,TGTGCCAGCGGTGAGACGGCTAGCTCCTACAATGAGCAGTTCTTC,CASGETASSYNEQFF
NA,13,TRBV7-9,TRBJ2-2,NA,TGTGCCAGCAGCCCACACCAGACCGGGGAGCTGTTTTTT,CASSPHQTGELFF
once,14,TRBV5-1,TRBJ2-3,TRBD1,TGCGCCAGCAGCTCAACAGGGGATCGAGATACGCAGTATTTT,CASSSTGDRDTQYF
NA,18,TRBV28,TRBJ2-3,TRBD1,TGTGCCAGCAGTTTAGACCACGACAGGGTAGACTTCACAGATACGCAGTATTTT,CASSLDHDRVDFTDTQYF
NA,13,TRBV14,TRBJ2-1,NA,TGTGCCAGCAGCCGTCAGTTACGCGATGAGCAGTTCTTC,CASSRQLRDEQFF
NA,15,TRBV3-1,TRBJ2-5,NA,TGTGCCAGCAGCCAGGGACCGACCAAGGGGGAGACCCAGTACTTC,CASSQGPTKGETQYF
few,16,TRBV29-1,TRBJ2-5,TRBD2,TGCAGCGTTGAAGAGCTTAGCGGGGGGTACCAAGAGACCCAGTACTTC,CSVEELSGGYQETQYF
once,15,TRBV27,TRBJ2-1,NA,TGTGCCAGCAGTCCCCTTGCGGGTGAAGGGGGTGAGCAGTTCTTC,CASSPLAGEGGEQFF
NA,16,TRBV5-1,TRBJ2-3,TRBD1,TGCGCCAGCAGCTTGAATAACAGGGGGCTCATAGATACGCAGTATTTT,CASSLNNRGLIDTQYF
NA,16,TRBV7-2,TRBJ1-4,TRBD1,TGTGCCAGCAGCTTTTTTGGACAGGGTATTAATGAAAAACTGTTTTTT,CASSFFGQGINEKLFF